A selection of T cell receptor beta chains follows, all from one sample in a study of T-cell reconstitution after alpha-beta-depleted transplantation in children. TCRdb itself ran the PCR reads through MiXCR, one entry per CDR3 protein. This sample carries 450,000 to 550,000 distinct CDR3 sequences, around 10% of them seen once, and the ten largest clones take 11% to 15%. The specimen was PBMCs, mostly from graft donor cells, collected 180 days after TCRalphabeta/CD19-depleted stem cell transplant. These TCRs come from a female patient aged 2-15 years who had a stem cell transplant for aplastic anemia, so the T cells may come from the graft donor. The CDR3 runs from the conserved cysteine through the conserved F or W. Clone size is shown for a subset of rows, as once, few, many or a class of expanded clone.

few	TRBJ2-5	TRBV4-3	CASSQEGLALETQYF
few	TRBJ1-5	TRBV29-1	CSAGSSNQPQHF
-	TRBJ2-1	TRBV19	CASSMSGLAGWGEQFF
few	TRBJ2-2	TRBV9	CASSVVEGLETGELFF
many	TRBJ2-1	TRBV7-8	CASTLGRFSYNEQFF
few	TRBJ2-7	TRBV9	CASSKASFSYEQYF
few	TRBJ2-1	TRBV20-1	CSAEREGREHEQFF
few	TRBJ2-5	TRBV9	CASSGRLAGQETQYF
few	TRBJ1-2	TRBV12-3/TRBV12-4	CASSRTGLDGYTF
-	TRBJ2-4	TRBV6-5	CASSYGSASENIQYF
-	TRBJ2-5	TRBV24-1	CATSEREETQYF
few	TRBJ1-1	TRBV6-5	CASSYVQANTEAFF
-	TRBJ2-6	TRBV27	CASSLRSFSGANVLTF
-	TRBJ2-1	TRBV4-3	CASSQKEGLRQFF
-	TRBJ2-1	TRBV3-1	CASSLGLAGAQDEQFF
few	TRBJ1-1	TRBV29-1	CSVEEAGPLVEAFF